Sequencing of this T cell receptor beta chain was carried out in a study of blood T cell repertoires in COVID-19. Study at large: Acute-phase and convalescent COVID-19 samples originated in the United States, Italy and Spain. The analysed material was cDNA or gDNA that came from T cells, B-cell-depleted T cells, or PBMCs.

In the original workflow: Amplification with reference gene primers provided the estimates of nucleated cell counts. Generated by immunoSEQ multiplex PCR, the TCRdb table keeps only in-frame clones and is missing some. V, J and clone size reflect that table, while D and trimming were determined from the DNA. The data hold roughly 190,000 clones, with under 90% observed a single time. This CDR3 spans 15 amino acids. Germline lookup yields CDR1 SGDLS and CDR2 YYNGEE. Trimming shortened V by 0 bases and J by 2 bases, and 11 bases separated the two germline ends. The sequencing sample was made of peripheral blood. This sequence originates from a man in his sixties with acute or convalescent COVID-19. The chain links TRBV9 to TRBJ1-1, with D tentatively TRBD1 (5 bases). The CDR3 is CASSVAQGANTEAFF. Written as DNA, the CDR3 is TGTGCCAGCAGCGTAGCTCAGGGCGCAAACACTGAAGCTTTCTTT.